A selection of T cell receptor beta chains follows, all from one sample in a study of blood T cell repertoires in COVID-19. Measured with immunoSEQ multiplex PCR; TCRdb has only the in-frame clones, and not every one. The table has 140,000 to 150,000 clones, approximately 86% seen once. Sequenced material: peripheral blood. These receptor sequences come from a woman in her thirties or forties with active or convalescent COVID-19. The CDR3 runs from the conserved cysteine through the conserved F or W. Each record gives: D gene, clone size, J gene, V gene, CDR3 protein, CDR3 DNA. The D gene is left open where the match is weak. The size entry is marked missing in some rows and otherwise reads once, few, many or a size class.

TRBD1	-	TRBJ1-3	TRBV29-1	CSATGTAGNTIYF	TGCAGCGCGACCGGGACAGCGGGAAACACCATATATTTT
-	-	TRBJ2-7	TRBV24-1	CATSDQGVTGKGAEQYF	TGTGCCACCAGTGACCAAGGGGTTACAGGGAAGGGAGCCGAGCAGTACTTC
TRBD1	-	TRBJ1-1	TRBV10-1	CASSETGVNTEAFF	TGCGCCAGCAGTGAAACAGGGGTGAACACTGAAGCTTTCTTT
-	-	TRBJ2-7	TRBV11-2	CASSFLIRGPYEQYF	TGTGCCAGCAGCTTTCTAATCAGGGGCCCCTACGAGCAGTACTTC
TRBD1	-	TRBJ2-4	TRBV19	CASPSTHRGNIQYF	TGTGCCAGTCCTTCTACGCACAGGGGGAACATTCAGTACTTC
-	few	TRBJ1-1	TRBV7-9	CASSLKGEHTEAFF	TGTGCCAGCAGCTTGAAGGGGGAGCACACTGAAGCTTTCTTT
-	-	TRBJ1-2	TRBV3-1/TRBV3-2	CASSQDPLLYGYTF	TGTGCCAGCAGCCAAGATCCCCTTCTATATGGCTACACCTTC
-	-	TRBJ1-2	TRBV28	CASSSSGYYGYTF	TGTGCCAGCAGTTCATCGGGGTACTATGGCTACACCTTC
TRBD2	-	TRBJ2-3	TRBV9	CASSVGGTSGRSPDTQYF	TGTGCCAGCAGCGTAGGAGGGACTAGCGGGAGAAGCCCAGATACGCAGTATTTT
TRBD1	few	TRBJ1-2	TRBV6-5	CASSVTGGEVYGYTF	TGTGCCAGCAGCGTGACAGGGGGCGAGGTCTATGGCTACACCTTC
-	-	TRBJ1-2	TRBV24-1	CATSGGMAGYGYTF	TGTGCCACCAGTGGTGGGATGGCGGGCTATGGCTACACCTTC
-	-	TRBJ2-3	TRBV7-9	CASSWAGSSTDTQYF	TGTGCCAGCAGCTGGGCGGGGTCTAGCACAGATACGCAGTATTTT
-	-	TRBJ2-3	TRBV27	CASSHRAVGTDTQYF	TGTGCCAGCAGTCACAGGGCGGTAGGCACAGATACGCAGTATTTT
-	-	TRBJ1-1	TRBV29-1	CSGKPTPNTEAFF	TGCAGCGGGAAACCGACACCAAACACTGAAGCTTTCTTT
-	-	TRBJ1-2	TRBV28	CAHRTAYGYTF	TGTGCCCACCGGACAGCCTATGGCTACACCTTC
-	-	TRBJ1-5	TRBV28	CASSFLPRGDQPQHF	TGTGCCAGCAGTTTTCTTCCTCGGGGAGATCAGCCCCAGCATTTT
-	-	TRBJ1-1	TRBV28	CASSFRGTLNTEAFF	TGTGCCAGCAGTTTTAGGGGGACACTGAACACTGAAGCTTTCTTT
-	-	TRBJ2-7	TRBV28	CASSSPGTSFYEQYF	TGTGCCAGCAGTTCCCCCGGGACAAGTTTTTACGAGCAGTACTTC
-	-	TRBJ2-5	TRBV5-6	CASSLSGDMYQETQYF	TGTGCCAGCAGCTTGTCCGGGGATATGTACCAAGAGACCCAGTACTTC
-	-	TRBJ1-5	TRBV3-1/TRBV3-2	CASSRGGGNQPQHF	TGTGCCAGCAGCCGGGGAGGGGGCAATCAGCCCCAGCATTTT
-	-	TRBJ2-1	TRBV18	CASSTFTDEQFF	TGTGCCAGCTCAACGTTCACGGATGAGCAGTTCTTC
-	-	TRBJ2-2	TRBV18	CASSRELNTGELFF	TGTGCCAGCTCACGGGAGCTGAACACCGGGGAGCTGTTTTTT
TRBD2	-	TRBJ2-2	TRBV4-1	CASSEGLAGGRTGELFF	TGCGCCAGCAGCGAAGGACTAGCGGGGGGGCGGACCGGGGAGCTGTTTTTT
-	-	TRBJ1-2	TRBV7-9	CASSLARDIATGYTF	TGTGCCAGCAGCTTAGCCCGGGACATAGCAACCGGCTACACCTTC
-	few	TRBJ1-5	TRBV20-1	CSASRQGGRQPQHF	TGCAGTGCTAGTCGGCAGGGAGGTAGGCAGCCCCAGCATTTT
-	-	TRBJ2-7	TRBV20-1	CSASRDYEQYF	TGCAGTGCTTCCCGGGACTACGAGCAGTACTTC
-	-	TRBJ2-2	TRBV30	CAWRSGAYTGELFF	TGTGCCTGGAGGAGCGGAGCCTACACCGGGGAGCTGTTTTTT
TRBD1	once	TRBJ1-3	TRBV27	CASSGGTGGFSGNTIYF	TGTGCCAGCAGTGGAGGGACAGGGGGTTTCTCTGGAAACACCATATATTTT
-	few	TRBJ1-6	TRBV12-3/TRBV12-4	CASSLYLYSPLHF	TGTGCCAGCAGTTTATACTTATATTCACCCCTCCACTTT
-	once	TRBJ1-1	TRBV13	CASSHRARGTEAFF	TGTGCCAGCAGCCATCGGGCCCGAGGGACTGAAGCTTTCTTT
TRBD2	few	TRBJ2-7	TRBV5-4	CASSLEQRGYYEQYF	TGTGCCAGCAGCTTGGAGCAGCGGGGTTATTACGAGCAGTACTTC
TRBD2	-	TRBJ2-7	TRBV2	CASSEQLAGLSYEQYF	TGTGCCAGCAGTGAACAACTAGCGGGCCTGTCCTACGAGCAGTACTTC
TRBD1	-	TRBJ1-2	TRBV5-5	CASSPDRGFYGYTF	TGTGCCAGCAGCCCCGACAGGGGGTTTTATGGCTACACCTTC
-	-	TRBJ2-2	TRBV5-1	CASSLDRLGGATGELFF	TGCGCCAGCAGCTTGGATCGGTTAGGGGGGGCCACCGGGGAGCTGTTTTTT
-	once	TRBJ2-3	TRBV5-1	CASSYWGDGTDTQYF	TGCGCCAGCAGCTACTGGGGGGATGGCACAGATACGCAGTATTTT
TRBD1	-	TRBJ2-7	TRBV10-1	CASSESLTGPDEQYF	TGCGCCAGCAGTGAGTCGCTGACAGGGCCGGACGAGCAGTACTTC
-	-	TRBJ1-5	TRBV5-1	CASSPVGGANQPQHF	TGCGCCAGCAGCCCCGTGGGGGGGGCCAATCAGCCCCAGCATTTT
TRBD1	-	TRBJ1-1	TRBV5-1	CASSLYRGDTEAFF	TGCGCCAGCAGCTTATACAGGGGGGACACTGAAGCTTTCTTT
-	-	TRBJ1-2	TRBV7-2	CASSLSSTATYGYTF	TGTGCCAGCAGCTTAAGCTCGACAGCAACCTATGGCTACACCTTC
TRBD1	-	TRBJ1-1	TRBV28	CASTSGRGQWNTEAFF	TGTGCCAGCACCTCCGGGAGGGGGCAGTGGAACACTGAAGCTTTCTTT
TRBD1	few	TRBJ1-6	TRBV25-1	CASSGQGAQNSPLHF	TGTGCCAGCAGTGGGCAGGGGGCGCAGAATTCACCCCTCCACTTT
-	-	TRBJ2-5	TRBV2	CASSELIGRWGGETQYF	TGTGCCAGCAGTGAACTGATTGGGAGGTGGGGCGGAGAGACCCAGTACTTC
TRBD1	-	TRBJ1-2	TRBV27	CATGTGYGGYTF	TGTGCCACCGGGACAGGGTATGGAGGCTACACCTTC
-	-	TRBJ2-5	TRBV11-2	CASSSSIITAFQETQYF	TGTGCCAGCAGCTCCTCTATAATCACAGCTTTCCAAGAGACCCAGTACTTC
TRBD1	-	TRBJ2-7	TRBV5-6	CASSLEQGATYEQYF	TGTGCCAGCAGCTTGGAGCAGGGGGCGACCTACGAGCAGTACTTC
-	-	TRBJ2-3	TRBV3-1/TRBV3-2	CASSKTEGADTQYF	TGTGCCAGCAGCAAAACCGAAGGGGCAGATACGCAGTATTTT
-	-	TRBJ1-1	TRBV5-1	CASSSDSGKAFF	TGCGCCAGCAGCTCGGACAGCGGGAAAGCTTTCTTT
TRBD1	-	TRBJ1-4	TRBV7-2	CASSSRQGAKAGEKLFF	TGTGCCAGCAGCTCCCGACAGGGGGCCAAAGCCGGAGAAAAACTGTTTTTT
TRBD1	-	TRBJ2-7	TRBV2	CASSVLWGTGTYEQYF	TGTGCCAGCAGTGTGTTATGGGGGACAGGGACCTACGAGCAGTACTTC